This passage covers 20 T cell receptor beta chains from one sample sequenced in a study of OX40 agonist ivuxolimab in advanced cancers. Method: immunoSEQ multiplex PCR; TCRdb's copy keeps in-frame clones and lacks some. Of around 66,000 clones listed, around 85% are singletons. The input for sequencing was CD4+ or CD8+ T cells sorted from blood, taken in a trial of the OX40 agonist ivuxolimab. The source of these receptors is an adult with an advanced solid tumor such as melanoma, head and neck, liver or kidney cancer.

This chain's CDR3 is CASSEKTGVETQYF. The CDR3 nucleotides read TGTGCCAGCAGTGAAAAAACAGGGGTAGAGACCCAGTACTTC. V usage is TRBV28 and J usage is TRBJ2-5; 7 bases are shared with TRBD1. The CDR3 consists of 14 residues. J gave up 4 bases and V 5 bases, and 7 bases lay outside the gene matches. Germline V CDR1 and CDR2: MDHEN, SYDVKM.

CDR3 sequence: CASSLLQGIGYGYTF. In DNA, the CDR3 is TGCGCCAGCAGCTTGCTCCAGGGCATTGGCTATGGCTACACCTTC. The chain joins TRBV5-1 to TRBJ1-2, with D tentatively TRBD1 (5 bases). V lost 1 base, J lost 4 bases, and 14 bases lay in between. The CDR3 totals 15 residues. The germline CDR1 and CDR2 sequences are SGHRS and YFSETQ.

In its sample, this clone was seen a few times. This rearrangement joins TRBV2 to TRBJ2-7; 9 nucleotides agree with TRBD1. Unmatched junction bases numbered 10, after V lost 10 bases and J lost 3 bases. The CDR3 covers 14 residues. Germline-derived CDR1 and CDR2 are SNHLY and FYNNEI. The CDR3 DNA is TGTGCCACTATCTCGGACAGGGGAATCTACGAGCAGTACTTC. This translates into CATISDRGIYEQYF. Drawing the rest from reference TRBV2 and TRBJ2-7, the complete variable domain is EPEVTQTPSHQVTQMGQEVILRCVPISNHLYFYWYRQILGQKVEFLVSFYNNEISEKSEIFDDQFSVERPDGSNFTLKIRSTKLEDSAMYFCATISDRGIYEQYFGPGTRLTVT.

This chain links TRBV6-1 with TRBJ1-5; D remains ambiguous. V was cut by 4 bases and J by 3 bases, with 19 bases left in between. CDR3 size: 17 residues. CDR1 and CDR2 (germline): MNHNS, SASEGT. CDR3: CASSGSTGLYYNQPQHF. CDR3 in DNA: TGTGCCAGCAGTGGGTCCACCGGACTCTATTACAATCAGCCCCAGCATTTT.

This rearrangement joins TRBV19 to TRBJ2-2, with TRBD1 as a possible D gene (7 bases). The germline CDR1 and CDR2 sequences are LNHDA and SQIVND (reference sequence). This CDR3 has 16 residues. Trimming pared 5 bases from V and 0 bases from J, leaving 13 bases between. CDR3 bases: TGTGCCAGTAGTCGAGGAGGGGGCGCGAACACCGGGGAGCTGTTTTTT. Residues: CASSRGGGANTGELFF.

The gene calls are TRBV9 and TRBJ1-1, with a weak D call TRBD1 (6 bases). The V end was cut by 4 bases, the J end by 1 base, with 11 bases between. Germline lookup yields CDR1 SGDLS and CDR2 YYNGEE. This CDR3 contains 14 residues. CDR3 sequence (DNA): TGTGCCAGCAGCTTCAGGGGAGGGAACACTGAAGCTTTCTTT. Translating gives CASSFRGGNTEAFF.

Only a few counts were recorded for this clone. V usage is TRBV9 and J usage is TRBJ1-3; D gene ambiguous. Germline assignment: CDR1 SGDLS and CDR2 YYNGEE. V was clipped by 3 bases and J by 7 bases, with 23 bases between them. The CDR3 covers 17 residues. CDR3 loop: CASSASPWEGSVNTIYF. DNA for the CDR3: TGTGCCAGCAGCGCATCGCCTTGGGAAGGCTCGGTTAACACCATATATTTT.

This clone has only one observation. The chain has TRBV28 and TRBJ1-5; D gene uncertain. Germline assignment: CDR1 MDHEN and CDR2 SYDVKM. The CDR3 is 13 amino acids. V was cut by 5 bases and J by 3 bases, with 8 bases left in between. CDR3 loop: CASSRRDNQPQHF. The CDR3 region has the DNA TGTGCCAGCAGTCGGAGGGACAATCAGCCCCAGCATTTT.

The chain recombines TRBV5-1 with TRBJ2-7, with 8 bases that match TRBD2. Germline CDR1 is SGHRS and CDR2 is YFSETQ. This CDR3 region has 15 residues. V shed 4 bases and J 4 bases; nucleotides not matched to a gene: 10. CDR3 DNA sequence: TGCGCCAGCAGCCCAGCGGGAGTTCTTATGTACGAGCAGTACTTC. It translates to CASSPAGVLMYEQYF.

The V call is TRBV9, the J call TRBJ2-6; D is uncertain. CDR1 SGDLS and CDR2 YYNGEE come from the germline V gene. This CDR3 is built from 16 residues. Between the trimmed V and J ends, which lost 1 base and 0 bases, there was a span of 8 bases. The CDR3 coding sequence is TGTGCCAGCAGCGTAAGCCAACACTCTGGGGCCAACGTCCTGACTTTC. Encoded protein: CASSVSQHSGANVLTF.

V gene TRBV14 combines with J gene TRBJ2-5, with no clear D. In germline, CDR1 is SGHDN, CDR2 FVKESK. Trimming stripped 1 base from V and 9 bases from J, with 9 bases between. This CDR3 spans 12 amino acids. CDR3 DNA sequence: TGTGCCAGCAGCCAAGGCCCGCGTCCCCAGTACTTC. This gives the protein CASSQGPRPQYF.

Concerning this clone itself: The DNA is omitted, as the CDR3 cannot be located on it reliably, and the CDR3 follows TCRdb's listing. The chain uses TRBV28 and TRBJ1-3. Germline V gene data show CDR1 as MDHEN and CDR2 as SYDVKM. Inclusive of both ends, the CDR3 amounts to 12 amino acids. The CDR3 sequence is CASSSSGHTIYF.

The J gene is TRBJ1-1, the V gene TRBV5-8, with D uncertain. The CDR3 is 14 residues long. The V end was cut by 4 bases, the J end by 7 bases, with 17 bases between. Per germline, CDR1 SGHTS and CDR2 YDEGEE. This chain's CDR3 is CASSPRRRSGEAFF. The CDR3 bases are TGTGCCAGCAGCCCCAGGAGAAGGAGTGGTGAAGCTTTCTTT.

J is TRBJ2-2 and V is TRBV5-4; D is tentatively TRBD1 or TRBD2 (5 bases each). Germline values: CDR1 SGHNT, CDR2 YYREEE (reference sequence). CDR3 length: 17 amino acids. Trimming took off 3 bases at V and 1 base at J, with 16 bases between the two ends. CDR3 protein: CASSSPTGTGNTGELFF. The CDR3 nucleotides read TGTGCCAGCAGCTCACCAACCGGGACGGGGAACACCGGGGAGCTGTTTTTT.

CDR3 loop: CASSYSGIQNSPLHF. DNA of the CDR3: TGTGCCAGCAGTTACTCCGGGATCCAAAATTCACCCCTCCACTTT. V is TRBV6-5 and J is TRBJ1-6; D unclear. The V and J ends lost 0 bases and 7 bases respectively, with 10 bases between them. The CDR3 has 15 residues. Germline V CDR1 and CDR2: MNHEY, SVGAGI.

The CDR3 is CASRIGGSGYEQYF. DNA for the CDR3: TGTGCCAGCAGGATAGGGGGCTCGGGCTACGAGCAGTACTTC. The chain employs TRBV7-9 and TRBJ2-7, with 7 bases identical to TRBD1. This CDR3 has 14 amino acids. Germline CDR1 is SEHNR and CDR2 is FQNEAQ (reference sequence). The V segment lost 6 bases and the J segment 3 bases; nucleotides outside the gene matches: 8.

This chain connects TRBV30 to TRBJ2-1; TRBD1 is a possible D gene (5 bases). The CDR3 contains 12 residues. The V and J ends lost 2 bases and 8 bases respectively, with 10 bases between them. Germline V gene sequence: CDR1 GTSNPN, CDR2 SVGIG (reference sequence). This CDR3 is CAWSFRVDEQFF. The CDR3 bases are TGTGCCTGGAGTTTCAGGGTGGATGAGCAGTTCTTC.

The chain combines TRBV5-4 with TRBJ2-7, with TRBD1 matching 8 bases. Germline CDR1 reads SGHNT; CDR2 reads YYREEE (reference sequence). V shed 4 bases, J shed 4 bases, and the junction held 7 bases outside the gene matches. The CDR3 has 14 amino acids. DNA of the CDR3: TGTGCCAGCAGCGCCGGACAGGGACGGTACGAGCAGTACTTC. It encodes CASSAGQGRYEQYF.

The J gene is TRBJ2-1, the V gene TRBV6-1; 8 nucleotides align to TRBD2. The V and J ends lost 3 bases and 4 bases, in that order; junction bases with no gene match: 5. The V gene's germline CDR1 is MNHNS and CDR2 SASEGT. The CDR3 consists of 15 residues. The CDR3 DNA reads as TGTGCCAGCAGTGATCAGGGCGGGAGGTACAATGAGCAGTTCTTC. Its protein is CASSDQGGRYNEQFF.

V usage is TRBV28 and J usage is TRBJ1-2; no firm D call. The CDR3 runs to 14 residues. Germline loops: CDR1 MDHEN, CDR2 SYDVKM. Trimming removed 10 bases from V and 3 bases from J, with 18 bases in between. CDR3 sequence reads: CAITTLSRDYGYTF. The CDR3 DNA is TGTGCCATAACCACCCTAAGTAGGGACTATGGCTACACCTTC.